This record concerns one T cell receptor (beta chain) sequence. The antigen is undetermined. This sample was included in a study of T cell responses to AZD1222 COVID-19 vaccine. Profiling relied on immunoSEQ multiplex PCR, and the TCRdb table lists in-frame clones only, not all of them. The sample records around 160,000 clones, more than 75% being singletons. General study points: The donor cohort was predominantly white British with a female majority, and clonal diversity may have been underestimated.

The clonotype originates from an adult in good health. The sample consisted of peripheral blood, taken on day 0 of MenACWY control vaccination.

The CDR3 sequence is CASGNNYEQYV. CDR3 DNA sequence: TGTGCCAGCGGAAATAACTACGAGCAGTACGTC. This sequence joins TRBV28 and TRBJ2-7; no clear D gene. V was trimmed by 8 bases and J by 3 bases, leaving 8 bases between them. This CDR3 spans 11 amino acids. Looked up from germline, CDR1 is MDHEN and CDR2 is SYDVKM.